The clone carrying this T cell receptor (beta chain) was found once. These data are taken from a study of blood T cell repertoires in COVID-19. Clones were sequenced by immunoSEQ multiplex PCR, and TCRdb holds only the in-frame ones, with some missing. The sample has 250,000 to 300,000 clones, roughly 87% seen once; the top ten hold about 2.2%. V lost 0 bases and J lost 2, with 16 bases in between. CDR1 and CDR2 (germline): MNHNS, SASEGT. CDR3 length equals 17 residues. The source material was peripheral blood. The TCR originated in a woman between 50 and 59 years old who had recovered from COVID-19. The rearrangement joins TRBV6-1 to TRBJ1-2; D perhaps matches TRBD1 (6 bases). The CDR3 coding sequence is TGTGCCAGCAGTGAAGCGCTTCGAGTCACAGGGAACTATGGCTACACCTTC. Encoded protein: CASSEALRVTGNYGYTF.